Below, one T cell receptor beta chain is given with its context. Its antigen is currently unknown. Sequencing used immunoSEQ multiplex PCR; TCRdb keeps in-frame clones, though not all of them. The sample lists 50,000 to 65,000 clones, more than 70% occurring once. The sample originates from a study of cytotoxic CD8 clonotypes in ibrutinib-treated CLL. The wider study: With a range of 6 to 36, the median treatment time before response samples were taken was around 12 months. When averaged across all of the samples, the counts came to a few hundred thousand productive templates and 85,000 to 95,000 productive rearrangements.

Study-level points and caveats: Higher circulating CD8+ T-cell counts strongly accompanied higher baseline clonality, above age-matched healthy donors.

CDR3 length equals 17 residues. The V and J ends lost 5 bases and 2 bases respectively, with 21 bases between them. Per the germline V gene, CDR1 is SEHNR and CDR2 is FQNEAQ (reference sequence). The sequenced sample was PBMCs, obtained after 12 months of ibrutinib treatment. This TCR was recovered from a human donor with chronic lymphocytic leukemia. The chain links TRBV7-9 to TRBJ2-5; no clear D. The chain's CDR3 is CASSPTGGRVLQETQYF. CDR3 nucleotide sequence: TGTGCCAGCAGCCCAACCGGTGGGCGAGTATTACAAGAGACCCAGTACTTC.